Presented here are 11 T cell receptor beta chains from one specimen sequenced in a study of cytomegalovirus exposure and HLA in healthy donors. This PCR relied on a set of 60 Vbeta primers and 13 Jbeta primers. Sequenced by immunoSEQ multiplex PCR; TCRdb stores in-frame clones only, minus some. In the table there are about 160,000 clones, 65% to 85% of which are singletons. What was sequenced was PBMCs. All receptors derive from a man aged 50 to 59 in good health and CMV-seropositive.

This rearrangement joins TRBV7-5 to TRBJ2-7; the table assigns TRBD2, which was not confirmed against the DNA. TRBV7-5 is recorded as a pseudogene. This CDR3 is 17 amino acids long. The CDR3 is CARSFNKKKRELGEQYF. The CDR3 DNA reads as TGTGCCAGAAGCTTTAACAAGAAAAAGCGGGAGCTTGGCGAGCAGTACTTC.

V usage is TRBV5-1 and J usage is TRBJ2-5; 7 positions agree with TRBD1. After removal of 3 bases from V and 4 bases from J, the junction contained 6 bases not matched to a gene. CDR1 and CDR2 from the germline V gene are SGHRS and YFSETQ. CDR3 length: 14 residues. The CDR3 here is CASSYRAGGETQYF. The CDR3 DNA is TGCGCCAGCAGCTATCGGGCAGGGGGAGAGACCCAGTACTTC. The full variable domain, in which reference TRBV5-1 and TRBJ2-5 provide the parts outside the CDR3, is KAGVTQTPRYLIKTRGQQVTLSCSPISGHRSVSWYQQTPGQGLQFLFEYFSETQRNKGNFPGRFSGRQFSNSRSEMNVSTLELGDSALYLCASSYRAGGETQYFGPGTRLLVL.

The chain employs TRBV7-2 and TRBJ2-2, with D perhaps matching TRBD2 (7 bases). Germline CDR1 is SGHTA and CDR2 is FQGNSA. The CDR3 is 16 amino acids. Trimming cost V 5 bases and J 5 bases, with 18 bases left between them. In nucleotides, the CDR3 is TGTGCCAGCAGCGGGGGGGGGCGCATGAGGACCGGGGAGCTGTTTTTT. This translates into CASSGGGRMRTGELFF. Full variable domain (rest looked up from reference TRBV7-2 and TRBJ2-2): GAGVSQSPSNKVTEKGKDVELRCDPISGHTALYWYRQSLGQGLEFLIYFQGNSAPDKSGLPSDRFSAERTGGSVSTLTIQRTQQEDSAVYLCASSGGGRMRTGELFFGEGSRLTVL.

V and J are TRBV4-1 and TRBJ1-6; D possibly corresponds to TRBD1 (6 bases). Germline V lookup: CDR1 MGHRA, CDR2 YSYEKL. Trimming took 4 bases from V and 6 from J, leaving 10 bases between them. This CDR3 has 14 amino acids. The CDR3 reads CASSPGHINSPLHF. CDR3 nucleotide sequence: TGCGCCAGCAGCCCGGGACATATTAATTCACCCCTCCACTTT.

The chain employs TRBV6-5 and TRBJ2-4; TRBD2 matches 8 bases. J lost 9 bases, V lost 4 bases, and 5 bases had no gene match. Germline V gene data show CDR1 as MNHEY and CDR2 as SVGAGI. CDR3 length equals 13 residues. This CDR3 is CASSWSGSSIQYF. DNA of the CDR3: TGTGCCAGCAGTTGGAGCGGGAGTAGCATTCAGTACTTC.

The chain employs TRBV5-1 and TRBJ1-6; 9 positions match TRBD1. CDR1 and CDR2 (germline): SGHRS, YFSETQ. The CDR3 is 15 residues long. J was trimmed by 10 bases and V by 4 bases; bases with no gene match: 9. The CDR3 region has the DNA TGCGCCAGCAGCACTCGGACAGGGGAAGAGTCACCCCTCCACTTT. Its translation is CASSTRTGEESPLHF.

This clone was seen a single time. The rearrangement links TRBV29-1 to TRBJ2-5; TRBD2 matches at 10 bases. The CDR3 loop spans 13 amino acids. The junction had 3 bases not matched to a gene; V was cut back by 3 bases and J by 5 bases. Germline V gene data show CDR1 as SQVTM and CDR2 as ANQGSEA. CDR3: CSVDELAGETQYF. The CDR3 nucleotides are TGCAGCGTTGATGAACTAGCGGGGGAGACCCAGTACTTC.

V usage is TRBV5-4 and J usage is TRBJ2-1; D gene uncertain. The CDR3 consists of 14 residues. Trimming removed 1 base from V and 5 bases from J, with 10 bases in between. Germline V gene sequence: CDR1 SGHNT, CDR2 YYREEE (reference sequence). The DNA of the CDR3 is TGTGCCAGCAGCTTGTTGAGAGATAACAATGAGCAGTTCTTC. Amino acids: CASSLLRDNNEQFF.

The chain is built from TRBV7-3 and TRBJ2-1, with TRBD1 matching over 7 bases. The germline gives CDR1 SGHTA, CDR2 FQGTGA. V was clipped by 4 bases and J by 7 bases; unmatched bases: 4. The CDR3 is made up of 13 amino acids. CDR3 in amino acids: CASSSVRGNEQFF. As DNA, the CDR3 is TGTGCCAGCAGCTCTGTCAGGGGGAATGAGCAGTTCTTC.

The rearrangement joins TRBV6-1 to TRBJ2-7; D possibly corresponds to TRBD2 (5 bases). The CDR3 sequence is 15 residues long. Trimming cost V 1 base and J 0 bases, with 10 bases left between them. The germline CDR1 and CDR2 sequences are MNHNS and SASEGT. Written as DNA, the CDR3 is TGTGCCAGCAGTGAAGGGAGAGGGAACTCCTACGAGCAGTACTTC. This gives the protein CASSEGRGNSYEQYF.

Comment on this clone: Germline is not matched at one junction end, which may reflect a read error. J is TRBJ1-1 and V is TRBV7-7, with no clear D. The CDR3 sequence is 16 residues long. CDR1 is SSHAT, CDR2 FNYEAQ, per germline (reference sequence). DNA for the CDR3: TGTGCTAGCAGCTTGGGGAGGGCGCACATGAACACTGAAGCTTTCTTT. Residues: CASSLGRAHMNTEAFF.